One sample yielded the 18 T cell receptor beta chains listed below, sequenced in a study of control samples from healthy donors and cancer patients. Repertoires were generated with immunoSEQ multiplex PCR, while TCRdb's copy carries only in-frame clones and drops some. This repertoire shows about 120,000 clones, approximately 90% found once; its top ten account for 2% to 2.5%. The sample was blood. These receptors were obtained from a woman aged 45 to 65 in good health.

The rearrangement uses TRBV2 and TRBJ2-1; the D is unclear. The ends were cut back, 0 bases at V and 7 bases at J, with 13 bases in the middle. CDR1 and CDR2 from the germline V gene are SNHLY and FYNNEI. The CDR3 has 15 amino acids. CDR3 loop: CASSEAYRTQNEQFF. As DNA, the CDR3 is TGTGCCAGCAGTGAAGCGTACAGAACCCAAAATGAGCAGTTCTTC.

This rearrangement joins TRBV7-2 to TRBJ1-1, with D tentatively TRBD1 (6 bases). Germline lookup yields CDR1 SGHTA and CDR2 FQGNSA. Trimming shortened V by 5 bases and J by 7 bases, and 11 bases separated the two germline ends. The CDR3 is 12 residues long. CDR3 sequence reads: CASSDRTNEAFF. The CDR3 DNA follows: TGTGCCAGCAGCGACAGGACAAATGAAGCTTTCTTT. The whole variable domain, filled in from reference TRBV7-2 and TRBJ1-1, reads GAGVSQSPSNKVTEKGKDVELRCDPISGHTALYWYRQSLGQGLEFLIYFQGNSAPDKSGLPSDRFSAERTGGSVSTLTIQRTQQEDSAVYLCASSDRTNEAFFGQGTRLTVV.

The J gene is TRBJ1-5, the V gene TRBV2, with no clear D. Germline V lookup: CDR1 SNHLY, CDR2 FYNNEI. The CDR3 covers 14 residues. Between the trimmed V and J ends, which lost 4 bases and 4 bases, there was a span of 11 bases. In DNA form, the CDR3 reads TGTGCCAGCAGTGTATCTGGGAGTAATCAGCCCCAGCATTTT. Its protein product is CASSVSGSNQPQHF.

The V gene is TRBV18, the J gene TRBJ1-1, with D maybe TRBD1 (5 bases). The CDR3 runs to 14 residues. Germline assignment: CDR1 KGHSH and CDR2 LQKENI. Trimming removed 2 bases at V and 2 bases at J, with 9 bases between. Here the CDR3 reads CASSPGRDNTEAFF. Written as DNA, the CDR3 is TGTGCCAGCTCACCAGGCAGGGATAACACTGAAGCTTTCTTT.

The chain combines TRBV27 with TRBJ2-7; D unresolved. Trimming removed 3 bases from V and 0 bases from J, with 9 bases in between. The CDR3 sequence is 14 residues long. In germline, CDR1 is MNHEY, CDR2 SMNVEV (reference sequence). This CDR3 is CASSFSRSSYEQYF. The CDR3 bases are TGTGCCAGCAGTTTTTCGCGGAGCTCCTACGAGCAGTACTTC.

The chain couples TRBV6-1 to TRBJ1-5, with 10 positions matching TRBD1. V lost 2 bases to trimming and J lost 15 bases; unmatched junction nucleotides: 7. The germline gives CDR1 MNHNS, CDR2 SASEGT. This CDR3 is 13 amino acids long. CDR3 sequence (DNA): TGTGCCAGCAGTGAAATAGGAGGACAGGGGGGGCATTTT. This sequence encodes CASSEIGGQGGHF.

This chain links TRBV15 with TRBJ2-2; no reliable D call. The CDR3 is 14 residues long. Trimming stripped 0 bases from V and 7 bases from J, with 9 bases between. Germline V gene data show CDR1 as LNHNV and CDR2 as YYDKDF (reference sequence). The CDR3 region is CATSRDQVYGELFF. CDR3 DNA sequence: TGTGCCACCAGCAGAGATCAGGTTTACGGGGAGCTGTTTTTT.

This chain uses TRBV7-6 with TRBJ2-4; D is ambiguous. The CDR3 sequence is 13 residues long. Per the germline V gene, CDR1 is SGHVS and CDR2 is FNYEAQ. V dropped 5 bases and J dropped 7 bases, with 12 bases sitting between them. The CDR3 is CASSLGPNNIQYF. As DNA, the CDR3 is TGTGCCAGCAGCCTCGGCCCGAACAACATTCAGTACTTC.

The chain uses TRBV6-5 and TRBJ2-2; 8 bases agree with TRBD1. Unmatched junction bases numbered 7, after V lost 6 bases and J lost 4 bases. Germline loops: CDR1 MNHEY, CDR2 SVGAGI. CDR3 length equals 15 residues. The CDR3 bases are TGTGCCAGCAGAAAGAGGACAGGGAGCACCGGGGAGCTGTTTTTT. This codes for CASRKRTGSTGELFF.

The chain carries TRBV7-9 and TRBJ1-1; D gene ambiguous. CDR3 length: 13 amino acids. Germline V gives CDR1 SEHNR, CDR2 FQNEAQ (reference sequence). The V end lost 0 bases, the J end lost 6 bases, and 8 bases lay between the germline ends. CDR3 in DNA: TGTGCCAGCAGCTTAGCAGGGATCCCTGAAGCTTTCTTT. This encodes CASSLAGIPEAFF.

The V gene is TRBV6-5, the J gene TRBJ2-1; 11 nucleotides agree with TRBD2. Germline lookup yields CDR1 MNHEY and CDR2 SVGAGI. The CDR3 has 13 residues. V was pared by 7 bases and J by 9 bases, with 5 bases of the junction left unmatched. CDR3 sequence (DNA): TGTGCCAGCAAACTAGCGGGAGTCGGTGAGCAGTTCTTC. This codes for CASKLAGVGEQFF.

This clone occurred once. The chain is built from TRBV11-2 and TRBJ2-2; D may correspond to TRBD1 or TRBD2 (6 bases each). CDR3 length: 15 residues. Trimming cost V 5 bases and J 6 bases, with 16 bases left between them. CDR1 is SGHAT, CDR2 FQNNGV, per germline. The CDR3 DNA is TGTGCCAGCAGCCCCGGGGGCCTTGGGGCCGGGGAGCTGTTTTTT. Residues: CASSPGGLGAGELFF.

V is TRBV7-6 and J is TRBJ2-3, with 8 bases fitting TRBD2. This CDR3 comprises 18 residues. Germline V gene sequence: CDR1 SGHVS, CDR2 FNYEAQ. With 0 bases clipped from V and 2 bases from J, the junction kept 10 bases outside the gene matches. CDR3 sequence (DNA): TGTGCCAGCAGCTTAGCCCCACCCCTAGCGGGCTACACAGATACGCAGTATTTT. Translation gives CASSLAPPLAGYTDTQYF. The full variable domain, with the rest looked up from reference TRBV7-6 and TRBJ2-3, is GAGVSQSPRYKVTKRGQDVALRCDPISGHVSLYWYRQALGQGPEFLTYFNYEAQQDKSGLPNDRFSAERPEGSISTLTIQRTEQRDSAMYRCASSLAPPLAGYTDTQYFGPGTRLTVL.

The rearrangement links TRBV6-6 to TRBJ2-2; 8 nucleotides line up with TRBD1. With 5 bases clipped from V and 3 bases from J, the junction kept 8 bases outside the gene matches. The CDR3 loop spans 16 amino acids. Per the germline V gene, CDR1 is MNHNY and CDR2 is SVGAGI (reference sequence). The CDR3 coding sequence is TGTGCCAGCAGTAACTACGGGACAGGAGACACCGGGGAGCTGTTTTTT. This gives the protein CASSNYGTGDTGELFF.

The J gene is TRBJ2-1, the V gene TRBV5-1; perhaps TRBD2 as D (6 bases). Germline CDR1 SGHRS, CDR2 YFSETQ. V was clipped by 0 bases and J by 3 bases, with 10 bases between them. The CDR3 covers 15 residues. In DNA form, the CDR3 reads TGCGCCAGCAGCTTGGTAGCGGATCTCTACAATGAGCAGTTCTTC. Encoded protein: CASSLVADLYNEQFF.

This rearrangement joins TRBV6-5 to TRBJ1-1, with D possibly being TRBD1 (5 bases). The germline gives CDR1 MNHEY, CDR2 SVGAGI. This CDR3 region has 13 residues. The ends were cut back, 2 bases at V and 4 bases at J, with 8 bases in the middle. The CDR3 protein is CASSYPDSTEAFF. DNA of the CDR3: TGTGCCAGCAGTTACCCCGACAGCACTGAAGCTTTCTTT.

V usage is TRBV19 and J usage is TRBJ1-5; the D gene is possibly TRBD1 (5 bases). Looked up from germline, CDR1 is LNHDA and CDR2 is SQIVND (reference sequence). CDR3 length equals 13 residues. Trimming cost V 4 bases and J 8 bases, with 12 bases left between them. The CDR3 loop is CASSTGWAEPQHF. DNA of the CDR3: TGTGCCAGTAGTACAGGGTGGGCTGAGCCCCAGCATTTT.

The genes are TRBV28 and TRBJ1-2, with TRBD1 identical over 10 bases. Losses at the gene ends were 5 bases for V and 2 bases for J; bases not matched to a gene: 5. This CDR3 comprises 15 residues. The germline V gene encodes CDR1 MDHEN and CDR2 SYDVKM. The CDR3 bases are TGTGCCAGCAGTAATCGGGACAGGGGAAACTATGGCTACACCTTC. Its translation is CASSNRDRGNYGYTF.